One and the same sample provided the 6 T cell receptor beta chains below, sequenced in a study of blood T cell repertoires in COVID-19 (dated by TCRdb to 2019 to 2021). The method was the immunoSEQ multiplex PCR assay. As stored in TCRdb, this immuneACCESS dataset retains in-frame rearrangements with V and J assigned. A fraction of the clones does not appear; measured against another copy, unresolved V genes explain less than half of the discrepancy, and the remainder lacks a known reason. The sample yields over 250,000 clones; 85% were counted once. In total, the top ten clones hold less than 15% of the sample. Sequencing used peripheral blood. The receptors stem from a human donor in a cohort sampled during active COVID-19.

The J gene is TRBJ2-7, the V gene TRBV12-3 or TRBV12-4; a possible D gene is TRBD2 (7 bases). This CDR3 spans 13 amino acids. V lost 6 bases, J lost 6 bases, and 15 bases lay in between. CDR3 in amino acids: CASRPLGGGEQYF. CDR3 nucleotide sequence: TGTGCCAGCAGGCCCCTGGGAGGGGGCGAGCAGTACTTC.

The chain couples TRBV10-2 to TRBJ2-5; D might be TRBD2 (5 bases). CDR1 and CDR2 (germline): WSHSY, SAAADI. The CDR3 runs to 15 residues. Between the trimmed V and J ends, which lost 7 bases and 3 bases, there was a span of 18 bases. The CDR3 DNA reads as TGCGCCAGCACAGAACCCCCACTAGGCAAAGAGACCCAGTACTTC. Protein sequence: CASTEPPLGKETQYF.

A single count supports this clone. In nucleotides, the CDR3 is TGTGCCAGCAGTTACGGGCAGGATCAGCCCCAGCATTTT. Translating gives CASSYGQDQPQHF. The chain is built from TRBV6-5 and TRBJ1-5; D call uncertain. This CDR3 is built from 13 residues. The germline V gene encodes CDR1 MNHEY and CDR2 SVGAGI. Between the trimmed V and J ends, which lost 2 bases and 5 bases, there was a span of 7 bases.

The V gene is TRBV5-1, the J gene TRBJ2-2, with D perhaps TRBD2 (6 bases). From germline, CDR1 is SGHRS and CDR2 YFSETQ. V was clipped by 0 bases and J by 3 bases, with 12 bases between them. CDR3 length: 16 amino acids. The DNA for the CDR3 is TGCGCCAGCAGCTTGGGTGGGGGACTTGACACCGGGGAGCTGTTTTTT. Its translation is CASSLGGGLDTGELFF.

V gene TRBV28 combines with J gene TRBJ1-2, with 8 nucleotides matching TRBD1. The CDR3 sequence is 15 residues long. The germline gives CDR1 MDHEN, CDR2 SYDVKM. Trimming cost V 4 bases and J 6 bases; bases outside gene matches: 10. CDR3 loop: CASSYWDRTSDGYTF. The CDR3 DNA reads as TGTGCCAGCAGTTATTGGGACAGGACCAGTGATGGCTACACCTTC.

This clone was seen a single time. J is TRBJ2-1 and V is TRBV27; tentative D call: TRBD2 (5 bases). V was clipped by 6 bases and J by 7 bases, with 19 bases between them. The CDR3 is 15 amino acids. Germline V gene data show CDR1 as MNHEY and CDR2 as SMNVEV (reference sequence). DNA of the CDR3: TGTGCCAGCAGAGGTGCGAGAGGGCCCTCGAATGAGCAGTTCTTC. It codes for CASRGARGPSNEQFF.